This record concerns one TCR beta chain sequence. Assay used: immunoSEQ multiplex PCR; TCRdb lists only in-frame clones, some missing. The table has 100,000 to 150,000 clones, approximately 86% seen once. This entry belongs to a study of blood T cell repertoires in COVID-19. Overall study: The United States, Italy and Spain were the sources of the acute and convalescent COVID-19 samples.

CDR3 length: 15 residues. Deletions cut 7 bases from V and 6 bases from J, with 19 bases between. Germline V gene data show CDR1 as SGHVS and CDR2 as FNYEAQ. The sequence came from a woman between 45 and 65 years old who had recovered from COVID-19. This chain uses TRBV7-6 with TRBJ2-1; D might be TRBD2 (7 bases). Sequencing input: PBMCs or T cells enriched from blood (not recorded which). Here the CDR3 reads CASTVRGGRGNEQFF. Here the CDR3 DNA reads TGTGCCAGCACAGTGAGGGGGGGCCGGGGCAATGAGCAGTTCTTC. Complete variable domain (other parts from reference TRBV7-6 and TRBJ2-1): GAGVSQSPRYKVTKRGQDVALRCDPISGHVSLYWYRQALGQGPEFLTYFNYEAQQDKSGLPNDRFSAERPEGSISTLTIQRTEQRDSAMYRCASTVRGGRGNEQFFGPGTRLTVL.